The rows below give T cell receptor beta chains drawn from one sample of a study of post-analysis software for immune sequencing data. Using its own MiXCR run on the PCR reads, TCRdb lists one record per CDR3 protein. The data contain roughly 540,000 distinct CDR3 sequences, around a third of them singletons. Sequencing was performed on blood. These receptors were collected from a girl aged 2-17 years with multiple sclerosis. Both conserved end residues are part of each CDR3. The D gene is left open where the match is weak. The size field is filled for only some rows; it gives once, few, many or a size class.

D	J	size	V	DNA	CDR3
NA	TRBJ2-4	few	TRBV15	TGTGCCACCAGCAGAGATCCCAGACTTCGTCACAACATAGCCAAAAACATTCAGTACTTC	CATSRDPRLRHNIAKNIQYF
NA	TRBJ1-3	once	TRBV7-9	TGTGCCAGCAGACCAGGGAATTCTGGAAACACCATATATTTT	CASRPGNSGNTIYF
TRBD1	TRBJ1-1	NA	TRBV4-1	TGCGCCAGCAGCCCCCTAAGGGGGGGACAGGGGTACACTGAAGCTTTCTTT	CASSPLRGGQGYTEAFF
NA	TRBJ2-7	few	TRBV20-1	TGCAGTGCTAGGGACGCCCCCGGGACCAAGGACGAGCAGTACTTC	CSARDAPGTKDEQYF
NA	TRBJ1-2	few	TRBV9	TGTGCCAGCAGCGTATTCAAGGGCCCGAACTATGGCTACACCTTC	CASSVFKGPNYGYTF
NA	TRBJ1-3	NA	TRBV7-3	TGTGCCAGCAGCTTATCCCCCGGGGGAAACACCATATATTTT	CASSLSPGGNTIYF
TRBD2	TRBJ2-6	NA	TRBV7-9	TGTGCCAGCAGCTCCCTAGCGGGGGCCTTTACTTCTGGGGCCAACGTCCTGACTTTC	CASSSLAGAFTSGANVLTF
TRBD1	TRBJ1-4	few	TRBV11-2	TGTGCCAGCAGCTTAGAAATCAGGACAGGGTTCACAACTAATGAAAAACTGTTTTTT	CASSLEIRTGFTTNEKLFF
TRBD1	TRBJ1-2	NA	TRBV29-1	TGCAGCGTTGAGGACAGGGAGGCCTATGGCTACACCTTC	CSVEDREAYGYTF
TRBD1	TRBJ2-7	few	TRBV6-1	TGTGCCAGCAGTATAGGACAGGGAGCGCTTAGCTACGAGCAGTACTTC	CASSIGQGALSYEQYF
NA	TRBJ2-1	few	TRBV12-3/TRBV12-4	TGTGCCAGCAGTCCCTATAGCACCCGCTCCTACAATGAGCAGTTCTTC	CASSPYSTRSYNEQFF
TRBD1	TRBJ2-7	few	TRBV4-1	TGCGCCAGCAGCCCGATCGGGACAGGGACCTACGAGCAGTACTTC	CASSPIGTGTYEQYF
TRBD2	TRBJ2-7	few	TRBV15	TGTGCCACCAGCAGTTCGGGACTAGCGGGCTCCGAGCAGTACTTC	CATSSSGLAGSEQYF
NA	TRBJ2-7	NA	TRBV5-5	TGTGCCAGCAGCTCCCTCACGCAGGGGGGCCGTCGGGAGCAGTACTTC	CASSSLTQGGRREQYF
NA	TRBJ2-3	NA	TRBV5-8	TGTGCCAGCAGCTTGGACAGCCATTCGAGGGCAGATACGCAGTATTTT	CASSLDSHSRADTQYF
NA	TRBJ2-1	NA	TRBV6-2/TRBV6-3	TGTGCCAGCATTAGGGGGGGTTCTGACAATGAGCAGTTCTTC	CASIRGGSDNEQFF
NA	TRBJ2-1	NA	TRBV5-1	TGCGCCAGCAGCTTGGGTACGCAATCCTACAATGAGCAGTTCTTC	CASSLGTQSYNEQFF
NA	TRBJ1-1	few	TRBV29-1	TGCAGCGTTGATGGCGGGGGCAGCACTGAAGCTTTCTTT	CSVDGGGSTEAFF
NA	TRBJ2-7	NA	TRBV20-1	TGCAGTGCTTACCCCTACGGGGGCTACAACGAGCAGTACTTC	CSAYPYGGYNEQYF
TRBD1	TRBJ1-2	NA	TRBV6-5	TGTGCCAGCAGTTATTGGGACAGGGAGATTTCGGGCTACACCTTC	CASSYWDREISGYTF
TRBD2	TRBJ2-1	few	TRBV7-8	TGTGCCAGCAGCTTACTAAGCGGGGGCAGGAATGAGCAGTTCTTC	CASSLLSGGRNEQFF
TRBD2	TRBJ2-1	NA	TRBV7-6	TGTGCCAGCAGCCCAACGGGGGGGCCTGGCTACAATGAGCAGTTCTTC	CASSPTGGPGYNEQFF
TRBD1	TRBJ1-1	NA	TRBV11-3	TGTGCCAGCAGCCCGGGGGGACAGGGGGCGACTGAAGCTTTCTTT	CASSPGGQGATEAFF
NA	TRBJ1-1	NA	TRBV28	TGTGCCAGCAGCAAACCGTCGACAGCGATTCTGTTGAACACTGAAGCTTTCTTT	CASSKPSTAILLNTEAFF
NA	TRBJ2-1	NA	TRBV20-1	TGCAGTGCTCACAAGACCAATTCCTACAATGAGCAGTTCTTC	CSAHKTNSYNEQFF
NA	TRBJ2-1	few	TRBV9	TGTGCCAGCAGCGTGCTCTGGGGTCCACCCAGGGAGCAGTTCTTC	CASSVLWGPPREQFF
NA	TRBJ2-1	NA	TRBV20-1	TGCAGTGCTAGAGCTGTCAATGAGCAGTTCTTC	CSARAVNEQFF
TRBD2	TRBJ2-5	NA	TRBV7-2	TGTGCCAGCAGCCCCCAGCGGGGGGGCTTTAAGGAGTACTTC	CASSPQRGGFKEYF
NA	TRBJ2-7	few	TRBV5-5	TGTGCCAGCAGCTTGGCCCTCAGCAACGAGCAGTACTTC	CASSLALSNEQYF